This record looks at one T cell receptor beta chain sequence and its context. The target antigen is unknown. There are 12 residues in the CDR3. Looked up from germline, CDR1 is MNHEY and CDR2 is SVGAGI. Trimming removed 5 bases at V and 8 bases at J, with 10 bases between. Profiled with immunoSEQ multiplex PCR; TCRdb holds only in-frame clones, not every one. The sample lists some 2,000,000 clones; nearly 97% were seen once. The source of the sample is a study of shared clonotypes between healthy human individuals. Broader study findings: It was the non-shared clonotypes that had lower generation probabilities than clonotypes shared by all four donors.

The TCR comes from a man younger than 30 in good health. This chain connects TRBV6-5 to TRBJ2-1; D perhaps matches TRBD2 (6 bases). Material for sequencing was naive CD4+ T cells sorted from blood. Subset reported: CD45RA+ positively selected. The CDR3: CASSNQRDEQFF. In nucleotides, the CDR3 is TGTGCCAGCAGTAACCAGCGGGATGAGCAGTTCTTC.